The entry below describes one TCR beta chain. Its matching antigen is unknown. The data originate from a study of CD8+ T cells in alopecia areata. Across the study: Affected scalp percentage determined the severity score of treated patients. Study-level points and caveats: Clonality was higher in lesional than normal scalp, especially in alopecia totalis/universalis.

CDR1 and CDR2 from the germline V gene are MRHNA and SNTAGT. V shed 9 bases and J 6 bases; nucleotides not matched to a gene: 10. The length of the CDR3 is 15 residues. Investigators isolated RNA and reverse transcribed it into cDNA to act as the sequencing template. This table comes from immunoSEQ multiplex PCR, and its TCRdb copy is limited to in-frame clones, with some not included. The repertoire holds around 100,000 clones, around 86% seen once, with over 8.5% in the top ten. Treatment noted: oral pan-JAK inhibitor, 5-10 mg twice daily. Alopecia areata patients provided lesional scalp punch biopsies and peripheral blood, both collected for the study.

The TCR originated in a human donor with alopecia areata. The rearrangement joins TRBV6-4 to TRBJ2-1, with 11 nucleotides matching TRBD2. The sequenced sample was CD8+ T cells sorted from blood, obtained between weeks 30 and 35, from a patient treated with tofacitinib. The CDR3 coding sequence is TGTGCCAGTTCCCTGACTAGCGGGACTTCCAATGAGCAGTTCTTC. Its protein product is CASSLTSGTSNEQFF.